The 21 T cell receptor beta chains below come from one sample, sequenced in a study of post-analysis software for immune sequencing data. Study results and caveats: In patients, about 5 TRBV segments were more frequent than in controls, with TRBV5-6, TRBV5-1 and TRBV20-1 among them.

These receptors' antigens are unknown. TCR beta libraries were prepared from cDNA with unique molecular identifiers. TCRdb re-called the PCR reads through MiXCR, storing one row per CDR3 protein. The sample has 350,000 to 500,000 distinct CDR3 sequences; approximately 39% are singletons. The specimen sequenced was blood. These receptor sequences come from a girl aged 2 to 9 with multiple sclerosis.

There are a few counts of this clonotype. V gene TRBV7-9 combines with J gene TRBJ2-6; the match to TRBD2 covers 10 bases. There are 20 residues in the CDR3. The germline gives CDR1 SEHNR, CDR2 FQNEAQ (reference sequence). Trimming removed 6 bases from V and 1 base from J; junction bases left unmatched: 15. This chain's CDR3 is CASRGVVVAGGSSGANVLTF. The CDR3 DNA reads as TGTGCCAGCAGGGGTGTCGTGGTAGCGGGGGGATCTTCTGGGGCCAACGTCCTGACTTTC.

This clonotype turned up a few times. The V and J genes are TRBV5-1 and TRBJ2-1; D uncertain. V shed 0 bases and J shed 3 bases, with 10 bases lying between them. The CDR3 has 15 amino acids. The germline V gene has CDR1 SGHRS and CDR2 YFSETQ. The DNA for the CDR3 is TGCGCCAGCAGCTTGGTGGCGACCGTCTACAATGAGCAGTTCTTC. The encoded protein is CASSLVATVYNEQFF.

This clonotype was counted between two and nine times. The chain combines TRBV29-1 with TRBJ2-1, with D perhaps TRBD2 (6 bases). The germline gives CDR1 SQVTM, CDR2 ANQGSEA. The CDR3 totals 16 residues. The V and J ends lost 2 bases and 4 bases respectively, with 18 bases between them. The CDR3 spells CSVEPEAGSVYNEQFF. The CDR3 nucleotides are TGCAGCGTTGAACCCGAGGCGGGATCCGTTTACAATGAGCAGTTCTTC.

CDR3 DNA: TGTGCCAGCAGTTACACTCAGGATAGTTCACCCCTCCACTTT. Protein product: CASSYTQDSSPLHF. The V gene is TRBV6-5, the J gene TRBJ1-6; D uncertain. The length of the CDR3 is 14 residues. Trimming pared 2 bases from V and 9 bases from J, leaving 11 bases between. Germline loops: CDR1 MNHEY, CDR2 SVGAGI.

The chain is built from TRBV6-2 or TRBV6-3 and TRBJ2-7, with TRBD2 matching 13 bases. V lost 5 bases to trimming and J lost 3 bases; unmatched junction nucleotides: 4. From germline, CDR1 is MNHEY and CDR2 SVGEGT. The CDR3 extends over 15 amino acids. The chain's CDR3 is CASSTRTSGSYEQYF. The CDR3 region has the DNA TGTGCCAGCAGTACCCGGACTAGCGGGAGCTACGAGCAGTACTTC.

The chain employs TRBV12-3 or TRBV12-4 and TRBJ2-4, with 10 bases that match TRBD2. J was trimmed by 1 base and V by 4 bases; bases with no gene match: 10. This CDR3 comprises 18 residues. The CDR3 bases are TGTGCCAGCAGTTCTAGCGGGAGTCGGAGGTGGGCCAAAAACATTCAGTACTTC. It codes for CASSSSGSRRWAKNIQYF.

V usage is TRBV7-2 and J usage is TRBJ2-1; possibly TRBD2 for D (6 bases). This CDR3 comprises 15 residues. Trimming took 5 bases from V and 7 from J, leaving 18 bases between them. CDR1 and CDR2 (germline): SGHTA, FQGNSA. CDR3 in amino acids: CASSTSGTGRNEQFF. In DNA form, the CDR3 reads TGTGCCAGCAGCACTAGTGGGACTGGTCGGAATGAGCAGTTCTTC.

This clonotype was seen repeatedly, ten times or more. V gene TRBV29-1 combines with J gene TRBJ2-7, with TRBD1 matching over 9 bases. This CDR3 is 13 amino acids long. V was clipped by 6 bases and J by 3 bases; unmatched bases: 6. Germline values: CDR1 SQVTM, CDR2 ANQGSEA. CDR3 region: CSVETDRGYEQYF. Here the CDR3 DNA reads TGCAGCGTGGAAACGGACAGGGGCTACGAGCAGTACTTC.

The chain carries TRBV25-1 and TRBJ1-2; D is undetermined. Germline-derived CDR1 and CDR2 are MGHDK and SYGVNS. The ends were cut back, 0 bases at V and 1 base at J, with 6 bases in the middle. The CDR3 spans 14 residues. This CDR3 is CASSEYGDNYGYTF. Written as DNA, the CDR3 is TGTGCCAGCAGTGAATACGGGGATAACTATGGCTACACCTTC.

This clonotype was seen a few times. The chain combines TRBV10-3 with TRBJ2-1, with 8 bases lining up with TRBD2. CDR1 is ENHRY, CDR2 SYGVKD, per germline. This CDR3 comprises 13 residues. Trimming took 7 bases from V and 5 from J; bases not matched to a gene: 4. In nucleotides, the CDR3 is TGTGCCATCAAAAAAGCGGGGGACAATGAGCAGTTCTTC. Encoded protein: CAIKKAGDNEQFF.

The gene calls are TRBV4-3 and TRBJ2-1; no firm D call. V was trimmed by 0 bases and J by 6 bases, leaving 15 bases between them. The CDR3 loop spans 16 amino acids. The germline CDR1 and CDR2 sequences are LGHNA and YSLEER. The CDR3 nucleotides are TGCGCCAGCAGCCAAGATAGGGTAATACCGGGCAATGAGCAGTTCTTC. Protein product: CASSQDRVIPGNEQFF.

The chain employs TRBV5-5 and TRBJ1-2, with 7 bases identical to TRBD1. The germline gives CDR1 SGHKS, CDR2 YYEKEE (reference sequence). Losses at the gene ends were 5 bases for V and 0 bases for J; bases not matched to a gene: 10. The CDR3 loop spans 16 amino acids. The chain's CDR3 is CASRAGQTEANYGYTF. The DNA of the CDR3 is TGTGCCAGCAGAGCGGGACAGACAGAGGCTAACTATGGCTACACCTTC.

This clonotype appeared a few times. The chain combines TRBV7-3 with TRBJ1-1; D possibly corresponds to TRBD1 (5 bases). The CDR3 contains 14 residues. The V and J ends lost 0 bases and 9 bases respectively, with 14 bases between them. Germline-derived CDR1 and CDR2 are SGHTA and FQGTGA. CDR3 sequence: CASSLTSGLGKAFF. As DNA, the CDR3 is TGTGCCAGCAGCTTAACCTCGGGGCTCGGAAAAGCTTTCTTT.

The chain links TRBV5-6 to TRBJ2-7, with 12 bases matching TRBD1. The CDR3 extends over 15 amino acids. Germline V gene sequence: CDR1 SGHDT, CDR2 YYEEEE. V trimming: 0 bases; J trimming: 5 bases; junction bases outside the gene matches: 3. The CDR3 protein is CASSLVGTGGDEQYF. The DNA for the CDR3 is TGTGCCAGCAGCTTGGTGGGGACAGGGGGCGACGAGCAGTACTTC. Full variable domain (missing parts from reference TRBV5-6 and TRBJ2-7): DAGVTQSPTHLIKTRGQQVTLRCSPKSGHDTVSWYQQALGQGPQFIFQYYEEEERQRGNFPDRFSGHQFPNYSSELNVNALLLGDSALYLCASSLVGTGGDEQYFGPGTRLTVT.

As for this clonotype: One end of the junction varies from germline; a read error may be responsible. This sequence joins TRBV7-6 and TRBJ2-3; no clear D gene. The CDR3 consists of 13 residues. Germline V gene lookup returns CDR1 SGHVS and CDR2 FNYEAQ. The CDR3 coding sequence is TGTGTCAGCAGCTTAGCCAGGCGAAATACGCAGTATTTT. Protein product: CVSSLARRNTQYF.

Here the CDR3 DNA reads TGCAGCGTTGAAGAGATGGCGGATTCTACGCAGTATTTT. Translating it yields CSVEEMADSTQYF. The chain combines TRBV29-1 with TRBJ2-3, with D hard to call. There are 13 residues in the CDR3. CDR1 and CDR2 from the germline V gene are SQVTM and ANQGSEA. The ends were cut back, 0 bases at V and 8 bases at J, with 12 bases in the middle.

The CDR3 reads CASSYLSGRGGKSYEQYF. The CDR3 coding sequence is TGTGCCAGCAGTTACCTTAGCGGGAGAGGTGGGAAATCCTACGAGCAGTACTTC. V gene TRBV27 combines with J gene TRBJ2-7; 9 bases are shared with TRBD2. CDR3 length: 18 amino acids. Per the germline V gene, CDR1 is MNHEY and CDR2 is SMNVEV (reference sequence). J gave up 1 base and V 4 bases, and 14 bases lay outside the gene matches.

The rearrangement uses TRBV20-1 and TRBJ1-2; tentative D call: TRBD1 (6 bases). V dropped 1 base and J dropped 1 base, with 10 bases sitting between them. CDR1 is DFQATT and CDR2 is SNEGSKA in the germline V gene (reference sequence). This CDR3 comprises 14 residues. The CDR3 spells CSARAGAGNYGYTF. CDR3 sequence (DNA): TGCAGTGCTAGAGCAGGGGCCGGTAACTATGGCTACACCTTC.

With regard to this clonotype: The CDR3 does not end in the conserved phenylalanine or tryptophan, so this is likely a read error. The rearrangement links TRBV27 to TRBJ2-1; D is undetermined. The CDR3 is made up of 14 amino acids. Germline V CDR1 and CDR2: MNHEY, SMNVEV (reference sequence). Between the trimmed V and J ends, which lost 6 bases and 2 bases, there was a span of 11 bases. Here the CDR3 reads CASSTGSPYNEQFL. The CDR3 DNA follows: TGTGCCAGCAGCACCGGGTCTCCCTACAATGAGCAGTTCTTA.

This clonotype showed up just a few times. V gene TRBV7-9 combines with J gene TRBJ1-2; unclear D gene. From germline, CDR1 is SEHNR and CDR2 FQNEAQ (reference sequence). Trimming removed 3 bases at V and 6 bases at J, with 11 bases between. The CDR3 spans 13 residues. CDR3: CASSFQERDGYTF. In DNA form, the CDR3 reads TGTGCCAGCAGCTTTCAGGAGAGAGATGGCTACACCTTC.

This rearrangement joins TRBV7-3 to TRBJ2-1, with 11 bases fitting TRBD2. There are 16 residues in the CDR3. V was pared by 1 base and J by 9 bases, with 8 bases of the junction left unmatched. The germline V gene encodes CDR1 SGHTA and CDR2 FQGTGA. The DNA for the CDR3 is TGTGCCAGCAGCTTAAAACTAGCGGGAGTGGAAGGTGAGCAGTTCTTC. Translated: CASSLKLAGVEGEQFF.